This T cell receptor beta chain was documented in a study of chemoradiotherapy in HPV16-positive cancers. Study-level background: Candidate HPV-specific clones and shared TCR motifs came from a couple of HPV16-positive patients. Study-wide points: Candidate HPV-specific clones and E7-related TCR motifs grew in tumor during treatment. For HPV16-positive patients, expanding HPV-responsive T cells associated with longer recurrence-free survival.

Samples were taken several times over chemoradiotherapy. With respect to this clone: The antigen is not known.

The V gene lost 6 bases and the J gene lost 5 bases, with 14 bases spanning the gap. The CDR3 consists of 14 residues. Germline-derived CDR1 and CDR2 are KGHSH and LQKENI. Repertoires were generated with immunoSEQ multiplex PCR, while TCRdb's copy carries only in-frame clones and drops some. In the table there are some 35,000 clones, around 93% of which are singletons. The origin of this receptor is a human donor with HPV-associated anogenital cancer. The chain has TRBV18 and TRBJ1-5, with D possibly TRBD1 on 5 matching bases. Material: blood, obtained from a patient who underwent chemoradiotherapy. The CDR3: CASSGVGPYQPQHF. The CDR3 DNA reads as TGTGCCAGCTCGGGGGTAGGTCCTTATCAGCCCCAGCATTTT.